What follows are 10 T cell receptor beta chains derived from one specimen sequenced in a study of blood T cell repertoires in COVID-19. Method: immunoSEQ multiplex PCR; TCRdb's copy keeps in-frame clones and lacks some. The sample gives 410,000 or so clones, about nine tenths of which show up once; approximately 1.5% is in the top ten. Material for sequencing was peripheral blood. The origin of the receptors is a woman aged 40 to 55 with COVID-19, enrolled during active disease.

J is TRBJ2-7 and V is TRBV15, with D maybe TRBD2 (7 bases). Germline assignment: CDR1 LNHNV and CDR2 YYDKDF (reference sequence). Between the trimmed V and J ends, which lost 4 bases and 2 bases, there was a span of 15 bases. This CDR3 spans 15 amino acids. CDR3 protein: CATSIKGGGPYEQYF. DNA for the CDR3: TGTGCCACCAGCATTAAGGGGGGGGGACCCTACGAGCAGTACTTC. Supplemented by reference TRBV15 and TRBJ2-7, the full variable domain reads DAMVIQNPRYQVTQFGKPVTLSCSQTLNHNVMYWYQQKSSQAPKLLFHYYDKDFNNEADTPDNFQSRRPNTSFCFLDIRSPGLGDTAMYLCATSIKGGGPYEQYFGPGTRLTVT.

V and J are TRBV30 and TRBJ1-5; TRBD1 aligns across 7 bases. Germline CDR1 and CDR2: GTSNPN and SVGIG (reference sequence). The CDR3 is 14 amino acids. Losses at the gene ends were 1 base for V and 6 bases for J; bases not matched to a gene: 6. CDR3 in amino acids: CAWSATGKGQPQHF. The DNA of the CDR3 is TGTGCCTGGAGTGCGACAGGGAAGGGTCAGCCCCAGCATTTT.

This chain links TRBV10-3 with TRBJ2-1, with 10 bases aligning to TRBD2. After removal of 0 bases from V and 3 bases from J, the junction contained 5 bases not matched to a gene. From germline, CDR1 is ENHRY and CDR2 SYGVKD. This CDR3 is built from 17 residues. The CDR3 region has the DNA TGTGCCATCAGTGAGTCGTTCGCTAGCGGGGGCTACAATGAGCAGTTCTTC. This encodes CAISESFASGGYNEQFF.

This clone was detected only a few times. CDR3 coding DNA: TGTGCCAGCAGCCCTGGACAGGGGGCGGGCGGGGCCAACGTCCTGACTTTC. Its translation is CASSPGQGAGGANVLTF. This chain joins TRBV11-3 and TRBJ2-6; 11 nucleotides align to TRBD1. The trim removed 5 bases at V and 4 bases at J, leaving 7 bases unmatched. This CDR3 region has 17 residues. In germline, CDR1 is SGHNT, CDR2 YENEEA. The complete variable domain, with remaining parts taken from reference TRBV11-3 and TRBJ2-6, reads EAGVVQSPRYKIIEKKQPVAFWCNPISGHNTLYWYLQNLGQGPELLIRYENEEAVDDSQLPKDRFSAERLKGVDSTLKIQPAELGDSAVYLCASSPGQGAGGANVLTFGAGSRLTVL.

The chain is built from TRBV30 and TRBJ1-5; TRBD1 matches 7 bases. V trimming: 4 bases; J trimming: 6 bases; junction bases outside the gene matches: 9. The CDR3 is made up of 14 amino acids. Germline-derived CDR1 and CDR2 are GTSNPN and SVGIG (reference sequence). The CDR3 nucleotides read TGTGCCTGGATGATTAAGGGGGCCGGTCAGCCCCAGCATTTT. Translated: CAWMIKGAGQPQHF.

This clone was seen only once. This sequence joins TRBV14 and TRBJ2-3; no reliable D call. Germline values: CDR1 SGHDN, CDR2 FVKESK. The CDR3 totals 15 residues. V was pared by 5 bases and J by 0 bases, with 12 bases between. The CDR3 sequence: CASSARQASTDTQYF. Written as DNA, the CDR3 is TGTGCCAGCAGCGCCCGGCAGGCGAGCACAGATACGCAGTATTTT.

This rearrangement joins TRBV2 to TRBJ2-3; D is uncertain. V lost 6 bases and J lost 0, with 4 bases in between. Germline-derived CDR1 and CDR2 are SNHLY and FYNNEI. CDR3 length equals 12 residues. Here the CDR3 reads CASSRSTDTQYF. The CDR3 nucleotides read TGTGCCAGCAGCCGGAGCACAGATACGCAGTATTTT.

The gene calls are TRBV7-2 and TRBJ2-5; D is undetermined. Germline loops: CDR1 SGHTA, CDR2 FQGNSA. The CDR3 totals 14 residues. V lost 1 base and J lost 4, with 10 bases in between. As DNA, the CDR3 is TGTGCCAGCAGCTTAGGTGGTGGGCGAGAGACCCAGTACTTC. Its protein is CASSLGGGRETQYF. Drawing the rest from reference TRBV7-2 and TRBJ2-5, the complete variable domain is GAGVSQSPSNKVTEKGKDVELRCDPISGHTALYWYRQSLGQGLEFLIYFQGNSAPDKSGLPSDRFSAERTGGSVSTLTIQRTQQEDSAVYLCASSLGGGRETQYFGPGTRLLVL.

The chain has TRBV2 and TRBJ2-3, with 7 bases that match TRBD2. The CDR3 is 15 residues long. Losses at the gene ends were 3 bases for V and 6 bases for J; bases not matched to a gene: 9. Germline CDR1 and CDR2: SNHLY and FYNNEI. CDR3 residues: CASSEASGREDTQYF. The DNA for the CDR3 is TGTGCCAGCAGTGAGGCTAGCGGCAGGGAGGATACGCAGTATTTT.

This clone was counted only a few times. The CDR3: CASSPSLGLREQFF. In DNA, the CDR3 is TGTGCCAGCAGTCCCAGCCTAGGTCTTCGGGAGCAGTTCTTC. The V and J genes are TRBV28 and TRBJ2-1; D uncertain. There are 14 residues in the CDR3. The V end was cut by 5 bases, the J end by 10 bases, with 18 bases between. Germline CDR1 reads MDHEN; CDR2 reads SYDVKM.